This passage covers 19 T cell receptor beta chains from one sample sequenced in a study of regulatory T cells in long-lasting Graves disease listed by TCRdb under 2021. The method behind the library was multiplex PCR. TCRdb shows the sequencer as Illumina HiSeq 4000. TCR beta libraries were built with iRepertoire HTBI primers and Arm-PCR amplification of CDR3 regions. TCRdb cleaned the public reads at Q25 with fastp, built clones with MiXCR and kept in-frame beta chains. Each CDR3 protein appears once, grouped with its most common genes and DNA. This sample has a few hundred thousand distinct CDR3 sequences in its table, and less than 15% of those were observed once. The ten top clones hold under 10% of the sample. The time point label, read with the paper, signifies: newly diagnosed GD, antithyroid drugs for less than 3 months. RNA was extracted from PBMCs in TRIzol for both TCR sequencing and RNA sequencing.

These same records also appear under a second study, on T cells in Graves' hyperthyroidism and ophthalmopathy.

The input for sequencing was peripheral blood mononuclear cells (PBMCs), taken at new diagnosis, from a patient treated with antithyroid drugs. The receptors come from a man aged 25-45 years with Graves disease. Donor details come from another sample of the same person, matched by shared clones.

This clonotype was seen ten or more times. The chain's CDR3 is CASSPGGIEEAFF. The CDR3 DNA reads as TGTGCCAGCAGTCCCGGGGGAATTGAGGAAGCTTTCTTT. The rearrangement uses TRBV3-1 and TRBJ1-1; tentatively, D is TRBD1 (5 bases). The V gene lost 6 bases and the J gene lost 8 bases, with 16 bases spanning the gap. The germline V gene encodes CDR1 LGHDT and CDR2 YNNKEL (reference sequence). This CDR3 is 13 amino acids long. Combining the CDR3 with reference TRBV3-1 and TRBJ1-1 gives the whole variable domain DTAVSQTPKYLVTQMGNDKSIKCEQNLGHDTMYWYKQDSKKFLKIMFSYNNKELIINETVPNRFSPKSPDKAHLNLHINSLELGDSAVYFCASSPGGIEEAFFGQGTRLTVV.

This clonotype was observed many times. The chain carries TRBV12-3 or TRBV12-4 and TRBJ1-1, with D hard to call. The CDR3 loop spans 16 amino acids. V was pared by 1 base and J by 1 base, with 13 bases between. The CDR3 protein is CASSLGGGRRNTEAFF. The CDR3 DNA is TGTGCCAGCAGTTTAGGAGGCGGACGGAGGAACACTGAAGCTTTCTTT.

This clonotype was seen ten or more times. The gene calls are TRBV7-3 and TRBJ2-7; TRBD1 or TRBD2 may be the D gene (7 bases each). Trimming removed 5 bases at V and 6 bases at J, with 14 bases between. CDR1 is SGHTA, CDR2 FQGTGA, per germline. This CDR3 comprises 13 residues. CDR3 coding DNA: TGTGCCAGCAGCCCCCAGGGGGGGCCCGAGCAGTACTTC. This sequence encodes CASSPQGGPEQYF.

The table lists this clonotype with a few counts. The chain employs TRBV2 and TRBJ2-2; TRBD2 matches 7 bases. There are 14 residues in the CDR3. Trimming removed 7 bases from V and 1 base from J; junction bases left unmatched: 3. CDR1 and CDR2 (germline): SNHLY, FYNNEI. The CDR3 reads CASKAGENTGELFF. The DNA for the CDR3 is TGTGCCAGCAAGGCGGGAGAGAACACCGGGGAGCTGTTTTTT.

A remark on this clonotype: A much larger clone differs from this one at a single base, so this may be a read error. The chain uses TRBV2 and TRBJ1-5, with D perhaps TRBD1 (5 bases). The assigned J gene may be wrong: the sequence end matches TRBJ2-3 better. Looked up from germline, CDR1 is SNHLY and CDR2 is FYNNEI. This CDR3 is built from 14 residues. CDR3: CASRGVFSNQPQYF. Written as DNA, the CDR3 is TGTGCCAGCAGAGGGGTTTTTAGCAATCAGCCCCAGTATTTT.

This clonotype was seen only a few times. Written as DNA, the CDR3 is TGTGCCAGCAGCCCACTACAGGGGATTGCCACTGAAGCTTTCTTT. The encoded protein is CASSPLQGIATEAFF. The V and J genes are TRBV5-6 and TRBJ1-1; 7 positions match TRBD1. Germline CDR1 reads SGHDT; CDR2 reads YYEEEE. V trimming: 4 bases; J trimming: 4 bases; junction bases outside the gene matches: 10. The CDR3 is 15 residues long.

Ten or more counts support this clonotype. CDR3 nucleotides: TGTGCCAGCAGTCCCGGGACAGGGGTCTTATCTGAGCAGTTCTTC. It encodes CASSPGTGVLSEQFF. The gene calls are TRBV2 and TRBJ2-1, with 10 bases that match TRBD1. The V segment lost 5 bases and the J segment 9 bases; nucleotides outside the gene matches: 10. CDR3 length: 15 residues. From germline, CDR1 is SNHLY and CDR2 FYNNEI.

This clonotype was observed at least ten times. The chain links TRBV18 to TRBJ2-5; D gene uncertain. From germline, CDR1 is KGHSH and CDR2 LQKENI. Trimming cost V 2 bases and J 3 bases, with 7 bases left between them. The CDR3 is made up of 13 amino acids. The CDR3 loop is CASSPIKEETQYF. The CDR3 DNA is TGTGCCAGCTCACCAATCAAGGAAGAGACCCAGTACTTC.

This clonotype was found a few times. The chain employs TRBV4-2 and TRBJ2-5, with 11 bases matching TRBD2. The CDR3 is 17 amino acids. Germline assignment: CDR1 LGHNA and CDR2 YNFKEQ. The J segment lost 1 base and the V segment lost 1 base, leaving 5 bases of the junction unmatched. In DNA form, the CDR3 reads TGTGCCAGCAGCCAAGTGGTTGGGACTAGCGGCCAAGAGACCCAGTACTTC. Translated: CASSQVVGTSGQETQYF.

The sample holds many counts of this clonotype. The chain employs TRBV12-3 or TRBV12-4 and TRBJ2-1, with TRBD2 matching 9 bases. Trimming removed 6 bases from V and 7 bases from J; junction bases left unmatched: 19. There are 18 residues in the CDR3. The CDR3 protein is CASSFDRLAGEVWNEQFF. The CDR3 DNA reads as TGTGCCAGCAGCTTCGATAGATTAGCGGGAGAGGTTTGGAATGAGCAGTTCTTC.

This clonotype was recorded many times. The chain uses TRBV2 and TRBJ2-7; TRBD1 aligns across 10 bases. This CDR3 is 15 amino acids long. Germline V lookup: CDR1 SNHLY, CDR2 FYNNEI. Trimming at V came to 7 bases and at J to 6 bases, leaving 12 bases not matched to a gene. The DNA for the CDR3 is TGTGCCAGCACGGAACATGGACAGGGGGTTGGCGAGCAGTACTTC. It is translated as CASTEHGQGVGEQYF.

As to this clonotype: A much larger clone lies a single base off, so this may be a read error. The rearrangement uses TRBV13 and TRBJ2-1; D is unclear. Per germline, CDR1 PRHDT and CDR2 FYEKMQ (reference sequence). V was shortened by 4 bases and J by 2 bases, with 12 bases between the two germline ends. The CDR3 extends over 15 amino acids. CDR3 nucleotide sequence: TGTGCCAGCAGCTCCCGTCAGACCCCCTACAATGAGCAGTTCTTC. Its translation: CASSSRQTPYNEQFF.

This clonotype was counted many times. The rearrangement links TRBV27 to TRBJ2-5; TRBD1 aligns across 8 bases. Trimming removed 2 bases from V and 5 bases from J; junction bases left unmatched: 4. The CDR3 spans 14 residues. Per the germline V gene, CDR1 is MNHEY and CDR2 is SMNVEV (reference sequence). Written as DNA, the CDR3 is TGTGCCAGCAGTTTAAGACAGGGGACGGAGACCCAGTACTTC. The encoded protein is CASSLRQGTETQYF.

The table lists this clonotype with many counts. The V and J genes are TRBV30 and TRBJ2-1; D remains ambiguous. In germline, CDR1 is GTSNPN, CDR2 SVGIG (reference sequence). Trimming stripped 7 bases from V and 7 bases from J, with 14 bases between. This CDR3 region has 12 residues. CDR3 sequence: CALEGATNEQFF. The CDR3 DNA is TGTGCCTTGGAAGGAGCGACTAATGAGCAGTTCTTC.

This clonotype was seen only a few times. The chain combines TRBV6-2 or TRBV6-3 with TRBJ1-6, with a weak D call TRBD1 (5 bases). This CDR3 is 15 amino acids long. The V end was cut by 5 bases, the J end by 9 bases, with 17 bases between. Germline V lookup: CDR1 MNHEY, CDR2 SVGEGT. The CDR3 sequence is CASSEGRAGLSPLHF. CDR3 DNA: TGTGCCAGCAGTGAAGGTCGGGCAGGGCTTTCACCCCTCCACTTT.

This clonotype was seen many times. V and J are TRBV11-2 and TRBJ1-1; D unclear. Germline values: CDR1 SGHAT, CDR2 FQNNGV. The CDR3 contains 11 residues. V lost 5 bases to trimming and J lost 7 bases, with 8 bases between them. The CDR3 DNA sequence: TGTGCCAGCAGCGTCTCTGGTGAAGCTTTCTTT. Protein product: CASSVSGEAFF.

This clonotype was seen at least ten times. The rearrangement links TRBV4-1 to TRBJ2-3, with D possibly TRBD1 on 5 matching bases. The CDR3 runs 15 residues. Germline loops: CDR1 MGHRA, CDR2 YSYEKL. The ends were cut back, 4 bases at V and 2 bases at J, with 13 bases in the middle. CDR3: CASSLFGALTDTQYF. CDR3 DNA: TGCGCCAGCAGCCTTTTTGGGGCTCTCACAGATACGCAGTATTTT.

This clonotype came up many times. This chain uses TRBV3-1 with TRBJ2-1; D is ambiguous. The V end was cut by 4 bases, the J end by 5 bases, with 6 bases between. From germline, CDR1 is LGHDT and CDR2 YNNKEL (reference sequence). The CDR3 contains 12 residues. CDR3: CASSPIDNEQFF. The CDR3 DNA sequence: TGTGCCAGCAGCCCCATAGACAATGAGCAGTTCTTC.

This clonotype was recorded a few times. This chain links TRBV18 with TRBJ2-1; TRBD2 matches at 8 bases. The V gene end was trimmed by 3 bases and the J gene end by 2 bases; junction bases not matched to a gene: 3. The CDR3 loop spans 15 amino acids. CDR1 and CDR2 from the germline V gene are KGHSH and LQKENI. CDR3 sequence reads: CASSPGGLAYNEQFF. In DNA form, the CDR3 reads TGTGCCAGCTCACCCGGGGGACTAGCCTACAATGAGCAGTTCTTC.